Below are 3 T cell receptor beta chains sequenced from a single sample in a study of cytomegalovirus exposure and HLA in healthy donors. The PCR ran on 60 Vbeta and 13 Jbeta primers. Profiling relied on immunoSEQ multiplex PCR, and the TCRdb table lists in-frame clones only, not all of them. This table holds 100,000 to 150,000 clones, roughly 76% found once. The sequencing input was PBMCs. The source of these receptors is a man younger than 45 in good health and CMV-seronegative.

The chain combines TRBV28 with TRBJ1-2, with 7 bases identical to TRBD1. CDR1 and CDR2 from the germline V gene are MDHEN and SYDVKM. Germline trimming cut 5 bases from V and 8 bases from J; bases unmatched to any gene: 5. The CDR3 runs 12 residues. The CDR3 reads CASSTRQGGYTF. Here the CDR3 DNA reads TGTGCCAGCAGTACGAGACAGGGAGGCTACACCTTC.

This clone is a singleton in its sample. At one end, the junction sequence differs from germline, possibly due to a read error. CDR3 DNA sequence: TGTGCCAGCAGTTTATTGGCCAAAAACAGTCAGTACTTC. Translating gives CASSLLAKNSQYF. This chain uses TRBV28 with TRBJ2-4; D is ambiguous. Per germline, CDR1 MDHEN and CDR2 SYDVKM. The CDR3 is made up of 13 amino acids.

This clone was detected only a few times. The V gene is TRBV28, the J gene TRBJ1-6, with D unresolved. The V and J ends lost 6 bases and 0 bases respectively, with 6 bases between them. CDR3 length equals 14 residues. Germline V gene data show CDR1 as MDHEN and CDR2 as SYDVKM. The CDR3 loop reads CASRRSSYNSPLHF. CDR3 nucleotide sequence: TGTGCCAGCAGGAGGAGCTCCTATAATTCACCCCTCCACTTT.